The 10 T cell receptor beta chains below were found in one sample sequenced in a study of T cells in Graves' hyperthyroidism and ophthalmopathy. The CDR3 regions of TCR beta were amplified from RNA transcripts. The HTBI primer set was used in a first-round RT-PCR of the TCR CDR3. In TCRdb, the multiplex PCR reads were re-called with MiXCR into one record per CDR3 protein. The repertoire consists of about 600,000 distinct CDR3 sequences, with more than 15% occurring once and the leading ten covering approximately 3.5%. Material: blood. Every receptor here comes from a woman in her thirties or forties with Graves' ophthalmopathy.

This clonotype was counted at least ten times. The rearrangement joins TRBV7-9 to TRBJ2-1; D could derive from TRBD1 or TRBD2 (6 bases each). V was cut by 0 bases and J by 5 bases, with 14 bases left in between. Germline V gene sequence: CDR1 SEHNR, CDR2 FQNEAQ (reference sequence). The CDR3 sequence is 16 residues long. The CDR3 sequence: CASSLASGGRNNEQFF. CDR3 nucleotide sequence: TGTGCCAGCAGCTTAGCGTCCGGGGGCCGGAACAATGAGCAGTTCTTC.

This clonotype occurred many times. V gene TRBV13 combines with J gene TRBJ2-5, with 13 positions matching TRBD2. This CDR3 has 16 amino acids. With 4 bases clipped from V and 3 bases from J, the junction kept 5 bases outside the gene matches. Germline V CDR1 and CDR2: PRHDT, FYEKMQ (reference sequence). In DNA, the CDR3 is TGTGCCAGCAGCTCCCCCGGGACTAGCGGGAAAGAGACCCAGTACTTC. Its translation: CASSSPGTSGKETQYF.

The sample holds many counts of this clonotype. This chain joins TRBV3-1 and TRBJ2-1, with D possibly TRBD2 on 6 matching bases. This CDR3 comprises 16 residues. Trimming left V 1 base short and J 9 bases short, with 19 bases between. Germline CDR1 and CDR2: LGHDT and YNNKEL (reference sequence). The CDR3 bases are TGTGCCAGCAGCCAAGCACTAGCATCTTCACTCGGTGAGCAGTTCTTC. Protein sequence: CASSQALASSLGEQFF.

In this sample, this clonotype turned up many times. The CDR3 loop is CASSPRSISQETQYF. CDR3 bases: TGTGCCAGCAGCCCACGAAGTATTTCACAAGAGACCCAGTACTTC. The chain combines TRBV7-9 with TRBJ2-5; D is unresolved. Per germline, CDR1 SEHNR and CDR2 FQNEAQ (reference sequence). V lost 5 bases, J lost 2 bases, and 15 bases lay in between. This CDR3 spans 15 amino acids. The full variable domain, completed using reference TRBV7-9 and TRBJ2-5, is DTGVSQNPRHKITKRGQNVTFRCDPISEHNRLYWYRQTLGQGPEFLTYFQNEAQLEKSRLLSDRFSAERPKGSFSTLEIQRTEQGDSAMYLCASSPRSISQETQYFGPGTRLLVL.

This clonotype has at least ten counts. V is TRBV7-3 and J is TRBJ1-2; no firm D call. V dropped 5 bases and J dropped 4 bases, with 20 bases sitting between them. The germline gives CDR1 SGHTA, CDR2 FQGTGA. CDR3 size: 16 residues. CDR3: CASSPDPGPVSYGYTF. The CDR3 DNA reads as TGTGCCAGCAGCCCCGACCCCGGGCCGGTCAGCTATGGCTACACCTTC.

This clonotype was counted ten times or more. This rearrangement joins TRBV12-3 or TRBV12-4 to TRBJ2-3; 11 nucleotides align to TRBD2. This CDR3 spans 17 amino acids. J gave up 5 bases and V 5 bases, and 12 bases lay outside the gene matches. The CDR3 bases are TGTGCCAGCAGTGCCCCTCCGATAGCGGGGGGGGGAGATACGCAGTATTTT. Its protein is CASSAPPIAGGGDTQYF.

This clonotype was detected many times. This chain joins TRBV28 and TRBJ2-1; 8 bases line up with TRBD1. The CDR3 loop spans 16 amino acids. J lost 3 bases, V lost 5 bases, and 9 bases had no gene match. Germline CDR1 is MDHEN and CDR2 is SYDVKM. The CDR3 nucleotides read TGTGCCAGCAGTCCCCTAAACGGACAGGGCTACAATGAGCAGTTCTTC. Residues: CASSPLNGQGYNEQFF.

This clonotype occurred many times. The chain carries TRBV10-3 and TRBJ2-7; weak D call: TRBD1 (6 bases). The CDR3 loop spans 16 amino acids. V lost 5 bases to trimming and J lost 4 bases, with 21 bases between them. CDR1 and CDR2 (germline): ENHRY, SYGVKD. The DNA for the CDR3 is TGTGCCATCAGTCAGGAAGGCGCGGCAGGGGCGTACGAGCAGTACTTC. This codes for CAISQEGAAGAYEQYF.

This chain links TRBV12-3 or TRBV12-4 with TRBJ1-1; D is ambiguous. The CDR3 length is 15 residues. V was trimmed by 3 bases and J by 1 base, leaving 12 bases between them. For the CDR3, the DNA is TGTGCCAGCAGTTTTCCAGAAACTGAGAACACTGAAGCTTTCTTT. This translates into CASSFPETENTEAFF.

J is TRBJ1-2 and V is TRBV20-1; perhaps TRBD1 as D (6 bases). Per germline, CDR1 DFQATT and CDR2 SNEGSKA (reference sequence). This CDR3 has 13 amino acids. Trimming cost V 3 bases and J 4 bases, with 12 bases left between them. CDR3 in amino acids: CSASHREGYGYTF. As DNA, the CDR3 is TGCAGTGCTAGTCACAGGGAGGGCTATGGCTACACCTTC.